What follows describes a single T cell receptor (beta chain). Its target is unknown. A J-beta primer mix and a sample-barcoded 5' primer were used in a second PCR of about 6 to 12 cycles. TCRdb independently ran MiXCR on the 5' RACE reads; one entry per CDR3 protein. The data show some 890,000 distinct CDR3 sequences, 29% seen once. These data are taken from a study of blood T cells in healthy people across ages. Study results and limitations: With donor CMV status unknown, expanded clonotype changes were possibly confounded.

The sample was also linked to a second study, of T cells of mothers and their children. That study reports: The study recruited three healthy Caucasian mothers and their six children as donors. None of the identified T cell clones proved to be persistent microchimeric clones.

Sequencing was performed on blood. The source of this sequence is a woman in her thirties or forties in good health.

In nucleotides, the CDR3 is TGTGCCAGCAGCTCCCCAATAAACTCTGGAAACACCATATATTTT. It codes for CASSSPINSGNTIYF. This chain uses TRBV7-2 with TRBJ1-3; D is uncertain. V lost 4 bases and J lost 0, with 10 bases in between. Germline values: CDR1 SGHTA, CDR2 FQGNSA. The CDR3 has 15 residues.